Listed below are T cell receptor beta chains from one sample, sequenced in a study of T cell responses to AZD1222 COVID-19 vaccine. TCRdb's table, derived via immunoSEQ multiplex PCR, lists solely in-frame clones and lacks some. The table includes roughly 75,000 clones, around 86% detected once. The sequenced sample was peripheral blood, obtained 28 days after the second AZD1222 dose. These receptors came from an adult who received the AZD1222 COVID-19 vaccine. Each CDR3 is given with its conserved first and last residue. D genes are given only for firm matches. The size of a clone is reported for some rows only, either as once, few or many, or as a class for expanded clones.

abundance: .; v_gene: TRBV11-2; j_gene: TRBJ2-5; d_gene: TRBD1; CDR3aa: CASSSGTGGAGTQYF; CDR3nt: TGTGCCAGCAGCTCCGGGACAGGGGGCGCGGGGACCCAGTACTTC
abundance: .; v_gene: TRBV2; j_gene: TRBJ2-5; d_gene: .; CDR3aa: CASSADSQETQYF; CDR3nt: TGTGCCAGCAGTGCGGACAGCCAAGAGACCCAGTACTTC
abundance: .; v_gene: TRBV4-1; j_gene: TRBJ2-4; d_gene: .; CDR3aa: CASSPSGETQYF; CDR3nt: TGCGCCAGCAGCCCTTCTGGGGAGACTCAGTACTTC
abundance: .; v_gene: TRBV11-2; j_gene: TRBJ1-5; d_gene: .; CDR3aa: CASSLDHGRGQPQHF; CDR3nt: TGTGCCAGCAGCTTAGATCACGGGCGCGGTCAGCCCCAGCATTTT
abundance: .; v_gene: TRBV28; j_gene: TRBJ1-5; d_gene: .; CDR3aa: CASSFRNQPQHF; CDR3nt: TGTGCCAGCAGTTTCCGAAATCAGCCCCAGCATTTT
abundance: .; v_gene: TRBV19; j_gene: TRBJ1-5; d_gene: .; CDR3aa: CASHGGSSQPQHF; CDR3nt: TGTGCCAGTCACGGGGGCTCTAGTCAGCCCCAGCATTTT
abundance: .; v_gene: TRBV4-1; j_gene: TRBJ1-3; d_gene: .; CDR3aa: CASSQPRDMGNTIYF; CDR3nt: TGCGCCAGCAGCCAACCCCGGGACATGGGAAACACCATATATTTT
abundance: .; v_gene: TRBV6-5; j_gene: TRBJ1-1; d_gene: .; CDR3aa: CASRDGQRFTEAFF; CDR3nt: TGTGCCAGCAGGGACGGACAGAGATTCACTGAAGCTTTCTTT
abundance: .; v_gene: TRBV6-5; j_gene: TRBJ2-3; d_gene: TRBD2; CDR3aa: CASKLIRGGSDTQYF; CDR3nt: TGTGCCAGCAAGTTAATTCGGGGGGGGTCAGATACGCAGTATTTT
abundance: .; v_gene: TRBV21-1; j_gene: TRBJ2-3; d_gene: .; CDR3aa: CASTRWTDTQYF; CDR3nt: TGTGCCAGCACCAGGTGGACAGATACGCAGTATTTT
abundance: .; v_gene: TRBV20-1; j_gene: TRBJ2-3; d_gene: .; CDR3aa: CSASIGGSTDTQYF; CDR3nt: TGCAGTGCTAGTATCGGGGGAAGCACAGATACGCAGTATTTT
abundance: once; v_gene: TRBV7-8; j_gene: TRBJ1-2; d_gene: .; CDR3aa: CASSLLQGQTNYGYTF; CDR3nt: TGTGCCAGCAGCTTATTGCAGGGTCAAACTAACTATGGCTACACCTTC
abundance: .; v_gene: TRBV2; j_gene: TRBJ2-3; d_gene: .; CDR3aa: CASKAGFTDTQYF; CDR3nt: TGTGCCAGCAAAGCAGGCTTCACAGATACGCAGTATTTT
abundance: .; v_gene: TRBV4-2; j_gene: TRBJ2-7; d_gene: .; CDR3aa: CASSRNDRGYEQYF; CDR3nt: TGTGCCAGCAGCCGAAACGACCGGGGATACGAGCAGTACTTC
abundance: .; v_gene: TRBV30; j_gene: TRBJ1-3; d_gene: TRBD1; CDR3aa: CAWSIPTGAVSGNTIYF; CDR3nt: TGTGCCTGGAGTATCCCGACAGGGGCAGTCTCTGGAAACACCATATATTTT
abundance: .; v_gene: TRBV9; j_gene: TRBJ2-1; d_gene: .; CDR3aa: CASSVEQGLWNEQFF; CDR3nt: TGTGCCAGCAGCGTTGAACAGGGTTTATGGAATGAGCAGTTCTTC
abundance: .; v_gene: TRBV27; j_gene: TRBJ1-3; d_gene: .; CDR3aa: CASRTLAGNTIYF; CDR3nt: TGTGCCAGCAGGACACTTGCTGGAAACACCATATATTTT
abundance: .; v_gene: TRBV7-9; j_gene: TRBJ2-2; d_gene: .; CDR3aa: CASSLMPTGELFF; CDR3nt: TGTGCCAGCAGCTTAATGCCTACCGGGGAGCTGTTTTTT
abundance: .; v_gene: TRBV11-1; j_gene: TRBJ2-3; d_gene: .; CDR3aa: CASSLGAASITDTQYF; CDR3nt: TGTGCCAGCAGCTTAGGTGCGGCTAGCATCACAGATACGCAGTATTTT
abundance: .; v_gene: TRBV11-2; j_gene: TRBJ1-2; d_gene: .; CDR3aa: CASSSVGYGYTF; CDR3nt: TGTGCCAGCAGCTCAGTAGGGTATGGCTACACCTTC
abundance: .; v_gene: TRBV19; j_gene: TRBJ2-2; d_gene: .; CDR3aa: CASTISGELFF; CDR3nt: TGTGCCAGTACCATATCCGGGGAGCTGTTTTTT
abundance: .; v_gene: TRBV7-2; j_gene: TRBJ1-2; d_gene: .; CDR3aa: CASSLGGALGYGYTF; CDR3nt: TGTGCCAGCAGCCTGGGGGGCGCTCTCGGCTATGGCTACACCTTC
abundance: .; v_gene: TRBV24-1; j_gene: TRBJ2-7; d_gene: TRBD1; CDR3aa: CATAEGQGSVYEQYF; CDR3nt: TGTGCCACCGCCGAGGGACAGGGGTCGGTCTACGAGCAGTACTTC
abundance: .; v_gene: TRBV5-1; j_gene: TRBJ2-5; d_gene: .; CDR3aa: CASSLGSQNQETQYF; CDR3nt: TGCGCCAGCAGCTTGGGAAGCCAGAACCAAGAGACCCAGTACTTC
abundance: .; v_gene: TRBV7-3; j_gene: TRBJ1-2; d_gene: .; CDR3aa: CASSLFPGTAEGYTF; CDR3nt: TGTGCCAGCAGCTTATTTCCCGGGACTGCGGAGGGCTACACCTTC
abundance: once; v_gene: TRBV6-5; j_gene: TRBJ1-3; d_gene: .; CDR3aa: CASSLQGGNTIYF; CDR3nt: TGTGCCAGCAGTTTACAGGGCGGAAACACCATATATTTT
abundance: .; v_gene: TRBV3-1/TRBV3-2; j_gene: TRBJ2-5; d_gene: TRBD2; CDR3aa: CASSQDTLGFRGGGETQYF; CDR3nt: TGTGCCAGCAGCCAAGATACCCTAGGGTTCCGCGGGGGAGGAGAGACCCAGTACTTC
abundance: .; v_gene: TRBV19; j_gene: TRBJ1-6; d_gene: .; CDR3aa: CASSMGGELFSPLHF; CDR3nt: TGTGCCAGTAGTATGGGGGGGGAACTTTTCTCACCCCTCCACTTT
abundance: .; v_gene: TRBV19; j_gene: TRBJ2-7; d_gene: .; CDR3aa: CASSSMGARYEQYF; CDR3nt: TGTGCCAGTAGTTCCATGGGGGCCAGGTACGAGCAGTACTTC